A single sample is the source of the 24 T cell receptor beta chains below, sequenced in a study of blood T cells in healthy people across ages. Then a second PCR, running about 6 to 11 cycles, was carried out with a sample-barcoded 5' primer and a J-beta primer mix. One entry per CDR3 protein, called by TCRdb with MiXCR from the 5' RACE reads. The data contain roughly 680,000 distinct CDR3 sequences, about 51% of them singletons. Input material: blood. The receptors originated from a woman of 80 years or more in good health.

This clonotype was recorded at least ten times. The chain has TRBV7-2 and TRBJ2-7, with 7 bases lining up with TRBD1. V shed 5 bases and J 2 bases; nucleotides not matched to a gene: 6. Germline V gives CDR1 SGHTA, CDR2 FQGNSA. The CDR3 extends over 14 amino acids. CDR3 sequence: CASSIGGQAYEQYF. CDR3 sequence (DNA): TGTGCCAGCAGCATCGGTGGACAGGCCTACGAGCAGTACTTC.

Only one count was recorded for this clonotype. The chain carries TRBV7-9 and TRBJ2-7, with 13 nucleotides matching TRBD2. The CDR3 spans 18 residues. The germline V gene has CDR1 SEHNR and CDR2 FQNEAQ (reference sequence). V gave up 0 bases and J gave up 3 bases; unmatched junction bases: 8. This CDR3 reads CASSLAGTSGRADYEQYF. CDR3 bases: TGTGCCAGCAGCTTAGCGGGAACTAGCGGGAGGGCGGACTACGAGCAGTACTTC.

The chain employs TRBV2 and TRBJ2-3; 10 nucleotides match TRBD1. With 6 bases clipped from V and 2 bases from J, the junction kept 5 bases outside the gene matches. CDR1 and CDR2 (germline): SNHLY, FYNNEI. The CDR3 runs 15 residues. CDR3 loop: CASRGTGALTDTQYF. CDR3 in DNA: TGTGCCAGCAGGGGGACAGGGGCCCTCACAGATACGCAGTATTTT.

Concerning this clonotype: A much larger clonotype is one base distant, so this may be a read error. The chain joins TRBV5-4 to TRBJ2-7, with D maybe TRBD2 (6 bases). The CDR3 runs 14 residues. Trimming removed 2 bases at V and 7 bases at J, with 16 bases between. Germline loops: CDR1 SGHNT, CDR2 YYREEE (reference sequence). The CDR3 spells CASSFDSGPNEQYF. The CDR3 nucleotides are TGTGCCAGCAGCTTCGATAGCGGCCCCAATGAGCAGTACTTC.

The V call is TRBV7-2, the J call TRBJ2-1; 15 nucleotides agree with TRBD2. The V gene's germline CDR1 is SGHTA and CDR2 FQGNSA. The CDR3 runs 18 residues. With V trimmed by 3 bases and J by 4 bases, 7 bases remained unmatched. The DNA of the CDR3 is TGTGCCAGCAGCTTTGGGACTAGCGGGAGGACCTCTTACAATGAGCAGTTCTTC. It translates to CASSFGTSGRTSYNEQFF.

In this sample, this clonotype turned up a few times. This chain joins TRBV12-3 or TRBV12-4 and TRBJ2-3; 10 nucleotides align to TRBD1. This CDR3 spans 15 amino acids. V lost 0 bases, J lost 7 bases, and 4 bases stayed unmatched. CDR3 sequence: CASSLAGQGGHTQYF. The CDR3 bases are TGTGCCAGCAGTTTAGCCGGACAGGGGGGACATACGCAGTATTTT.

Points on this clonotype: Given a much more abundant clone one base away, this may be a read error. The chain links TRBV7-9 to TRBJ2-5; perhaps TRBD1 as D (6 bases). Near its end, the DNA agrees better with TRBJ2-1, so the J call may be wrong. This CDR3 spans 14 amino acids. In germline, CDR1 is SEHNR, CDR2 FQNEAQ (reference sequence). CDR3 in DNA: TGTGCCAGCAGCCTCCGGACAGCGCAAGAGACCCAGTTCTTC. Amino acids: CASSLRTAQETQFF.

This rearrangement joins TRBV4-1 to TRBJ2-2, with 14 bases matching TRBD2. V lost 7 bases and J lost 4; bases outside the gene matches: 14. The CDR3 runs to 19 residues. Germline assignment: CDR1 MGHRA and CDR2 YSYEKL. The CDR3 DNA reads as TGCGCCAGCAACTTAGACTCGGGACTAGCGGGAGCAAGCACCGGGGAGCTGTTTTTT. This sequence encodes CASNLDSGLAGASTGELFF.

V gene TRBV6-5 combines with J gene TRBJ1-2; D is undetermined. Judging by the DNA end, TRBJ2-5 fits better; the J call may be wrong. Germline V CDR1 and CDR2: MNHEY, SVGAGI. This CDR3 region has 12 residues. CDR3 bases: TGTGCCAGCGCGAACGACCCAAGGGCCCAGTACTTC. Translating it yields CASANDPRAQYF.

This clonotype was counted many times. CDR3 loop: CASSRSSGEETQYF. The CDR3 nucleotides read TGTGCCAGCAGTCGTTCCTCAGGGGAAGAGACCCAGTACTTC. The chain uses TRBV6-2 or TRBV6-3 and TRBJ2-5; perhaps TRBD1 as D (6 bases). Trimming removed 5 bases at V and 3 bases at J, with 13 bases between. Germline assignment: CDR1 MNHEY and CDR2 SVGEGT. The CDR3 sequence is 14 residues long.

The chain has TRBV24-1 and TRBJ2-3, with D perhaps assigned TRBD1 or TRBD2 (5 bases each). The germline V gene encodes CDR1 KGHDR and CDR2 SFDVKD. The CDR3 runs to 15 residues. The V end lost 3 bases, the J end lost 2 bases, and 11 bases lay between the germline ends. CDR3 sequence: CATSDRFGATDTQYF. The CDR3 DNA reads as TGTGCCACCAGTGATCGGTTCGGGGCCACAGATACGCAGTATTTT.

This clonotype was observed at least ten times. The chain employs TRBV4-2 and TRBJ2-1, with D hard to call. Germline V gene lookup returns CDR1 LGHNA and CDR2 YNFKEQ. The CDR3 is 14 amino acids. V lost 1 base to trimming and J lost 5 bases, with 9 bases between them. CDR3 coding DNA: TGTGCCAGCAGCCAAGGGACGAACCACAATGAGCAGTTCTTC. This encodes CASSQGTNHNEQFF.

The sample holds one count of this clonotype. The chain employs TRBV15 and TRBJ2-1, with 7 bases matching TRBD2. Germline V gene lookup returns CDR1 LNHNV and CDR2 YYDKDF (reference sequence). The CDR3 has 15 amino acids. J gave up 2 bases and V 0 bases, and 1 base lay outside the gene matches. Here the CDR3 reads CATSRESGAYNEQFF. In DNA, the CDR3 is TGTGCCACCAGCAGAGAGAGCGGGGCCTACAATGAGCAGTTCTTC.

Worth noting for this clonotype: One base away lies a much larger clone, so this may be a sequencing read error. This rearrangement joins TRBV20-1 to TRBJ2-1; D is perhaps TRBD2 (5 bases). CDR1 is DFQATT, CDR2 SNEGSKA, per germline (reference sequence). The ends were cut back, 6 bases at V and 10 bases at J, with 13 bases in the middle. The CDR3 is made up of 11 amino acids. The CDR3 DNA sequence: TGCAGTGCGGAAGAGGGCGCGGAGCAGTTCTTC. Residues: CSAEEGAEQFF.

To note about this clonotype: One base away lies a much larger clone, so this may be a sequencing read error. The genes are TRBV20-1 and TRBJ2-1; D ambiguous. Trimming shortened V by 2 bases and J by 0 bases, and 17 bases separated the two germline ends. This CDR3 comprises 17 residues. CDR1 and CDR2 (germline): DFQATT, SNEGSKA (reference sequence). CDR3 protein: CSARLPRHSSSYNEQFF. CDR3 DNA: TGCAGTGCTAGACTGCCTAGGCACTCGAGCTCCTACAATGAGCAGTTCTTC.

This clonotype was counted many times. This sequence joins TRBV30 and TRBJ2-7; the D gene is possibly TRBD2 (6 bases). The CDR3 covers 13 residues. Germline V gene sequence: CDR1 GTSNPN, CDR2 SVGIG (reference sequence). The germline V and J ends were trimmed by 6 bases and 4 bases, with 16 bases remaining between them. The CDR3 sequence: CACHQGGGYEQYF. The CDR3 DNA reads TGTGCCTGCCACCAGGGTGGAGGGTACGAGCAGTACTTC. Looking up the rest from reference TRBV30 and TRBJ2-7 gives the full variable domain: SQTIHQWPATLVQPVGSPLSLECTVEGTSNPNLYWYRQAAGRGLQLLFYSVGIGQISSEVPQNLSASRPQDRQFILSSKKLLLSDSGFYLCACHQGGGYEQYFGPGTRLTVT.

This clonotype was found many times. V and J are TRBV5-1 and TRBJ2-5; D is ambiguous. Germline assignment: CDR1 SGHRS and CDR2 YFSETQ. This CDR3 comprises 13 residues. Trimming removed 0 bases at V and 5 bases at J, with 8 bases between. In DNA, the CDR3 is TGCGCCAGCAGCTTGGATGGCCCCGAGACCCAGTACTTC. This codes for CASSLDGPETQYF.

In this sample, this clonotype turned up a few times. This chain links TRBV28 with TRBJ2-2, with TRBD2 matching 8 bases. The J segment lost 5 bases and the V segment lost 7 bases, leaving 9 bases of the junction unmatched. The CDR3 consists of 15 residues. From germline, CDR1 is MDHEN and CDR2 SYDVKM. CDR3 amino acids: CASIRRTSRTGELFF. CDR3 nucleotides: TGTGCCAGCATAAGACGGACTAGCAGGACCGGGGAGCTGTTTTTT.

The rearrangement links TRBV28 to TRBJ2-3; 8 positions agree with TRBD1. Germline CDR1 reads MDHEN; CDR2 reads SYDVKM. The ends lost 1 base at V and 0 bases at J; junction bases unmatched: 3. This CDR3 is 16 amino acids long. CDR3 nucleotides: TGTGCCAGCAGTTTATTGCAGGGGGCAAGCACAGATACGCAGTATTTT. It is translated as CASSLLQGASTDTQYF.

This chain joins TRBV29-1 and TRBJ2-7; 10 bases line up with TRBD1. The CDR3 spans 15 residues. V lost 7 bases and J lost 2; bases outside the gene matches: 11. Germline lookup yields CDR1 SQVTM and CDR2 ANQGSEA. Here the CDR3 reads CSANKGGTGAYEQYF. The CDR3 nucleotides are TGCAGCGCCAACAAGGGTGGGACAGGGGCCTACGAGCAGTACTTC.

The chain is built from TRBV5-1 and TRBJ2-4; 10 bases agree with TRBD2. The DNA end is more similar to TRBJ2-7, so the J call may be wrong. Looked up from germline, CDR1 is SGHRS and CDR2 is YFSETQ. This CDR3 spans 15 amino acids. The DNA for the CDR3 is TGCGCCAGCAGCTTGGTTCTAGCGGGAGAGTACGAGCAGTACTTC. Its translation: CASSLVLAGEYEQYF.

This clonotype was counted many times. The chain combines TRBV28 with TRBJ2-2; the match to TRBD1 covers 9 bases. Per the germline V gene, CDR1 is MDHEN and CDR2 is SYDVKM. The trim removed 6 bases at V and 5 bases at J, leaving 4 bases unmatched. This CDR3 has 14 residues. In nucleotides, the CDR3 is TGTGCCAGCAGCCCCGGGACAGGGACCGGGGAGCTGTTTTTT. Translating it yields CASSPGTGTGELFF.

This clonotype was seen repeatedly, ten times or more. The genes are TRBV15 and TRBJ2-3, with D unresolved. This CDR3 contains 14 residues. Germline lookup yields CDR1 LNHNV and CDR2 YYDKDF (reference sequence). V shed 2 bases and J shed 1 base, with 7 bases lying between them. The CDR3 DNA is TGTGCCACCAGCAGAAGGACGGGCACAGATACGCAGTATTTT. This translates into CATSRRTGTDTQYF.

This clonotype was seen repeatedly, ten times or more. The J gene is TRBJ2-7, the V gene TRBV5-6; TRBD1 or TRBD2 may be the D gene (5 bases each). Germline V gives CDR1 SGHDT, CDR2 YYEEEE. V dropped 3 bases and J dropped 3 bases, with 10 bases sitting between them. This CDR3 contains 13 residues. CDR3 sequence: CASSSGQFYEQYF. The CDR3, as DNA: TGTGCCAGCAGCTCGGGGCAGTTCTACGAGCAGTACTTC.